This TCR beta chain was documented in a study of blood T cells in healthy people across ages. The study, taken as a whole, reports: Naive T cell percentage and TCR beta diversity correlated strongly. Long-lived and aged donors differed, with more naive CD4+ cells and higher diversity in the long-lived.

The use of a sample-barcoded 5' primer and a J-beta primer mix characterized a second PCR of roughly 6 to 11 cycles. TCRdb recomputed calls from the 5' RACE reads with MiXCR, one row per CDR3 protein. This repertoire shows about 640,000 distinct CDR3 sequences, approximately 30% found once; its top ten account for around a sixth. The CDR3 is 16 amino acids. With 0 bases clipped from V and 5 bases from J, the junction kept 4 bases outside the gene matches. Germline V gene lookup returns CDR1 LGHNA and CDR2 YNFKEQ. This clonotype was picked up many times. Antigen: not known. The sequenced sample was blood. The clonotype was recovered from a woman over 75 in good health. The chain employs TRBV4-2 and TRBJ2-1; 10 nucleotides match TRBD2. CDR3 DNA: TGTGCCAGCAGCCAAGATGCTAGCGGGGGCCACAATGAGCAGTTCTTC. This gives the protein CASSQDASGGHNEQFF.